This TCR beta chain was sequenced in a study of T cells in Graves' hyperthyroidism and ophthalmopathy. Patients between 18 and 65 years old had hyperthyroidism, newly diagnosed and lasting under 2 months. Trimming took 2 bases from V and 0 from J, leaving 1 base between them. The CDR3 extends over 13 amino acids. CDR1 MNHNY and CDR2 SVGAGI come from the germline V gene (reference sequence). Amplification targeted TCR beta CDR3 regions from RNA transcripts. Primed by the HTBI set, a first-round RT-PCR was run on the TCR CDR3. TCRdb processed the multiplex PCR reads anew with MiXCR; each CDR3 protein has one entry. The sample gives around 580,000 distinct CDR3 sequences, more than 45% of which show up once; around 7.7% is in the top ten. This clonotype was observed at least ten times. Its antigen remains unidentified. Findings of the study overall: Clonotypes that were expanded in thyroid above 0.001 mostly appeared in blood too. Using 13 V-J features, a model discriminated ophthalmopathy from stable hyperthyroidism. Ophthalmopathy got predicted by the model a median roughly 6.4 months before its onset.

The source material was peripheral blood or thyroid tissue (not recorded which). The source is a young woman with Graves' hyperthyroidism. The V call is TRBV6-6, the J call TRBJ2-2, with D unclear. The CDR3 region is CASSYANTGELFF. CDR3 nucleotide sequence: TGTGCCAGCAGTTACGCGAACACCGGGGAGCTGTTTTTT.